These T cell receptor beta chains were read from a single sample in a study of blood T cell repertoires in COVID-19. The protocol was immunoSEQ multiplex PCR, while the TCRdb copy is restricted to in-frame clones and leaves out a portion. The sample holds under 150,000 clones, 79% seen once. The sample consisted of peripheral blood. These receptors originate from a woman over 75 with acute or convalescent COVID-19. Each CDR3 is given with its conserved first and last residue.

v_call cdr3_aa
TRBV6-5 CASSKRTGGLTEAFF
TRBV11-2 CASSLQGAGDYGYTF
TRBV4-2 CASSQNPGTDNYGYTF
TRBV5-6 CASSLRAASASYEQYF
TRBV4-2 CASSQDKGENSPLHF
TRBV5-4 CASSLGQEKNIQYF
TRBV30 CAWSANSYEQYF
TRBV5-1 CASSLVMSSSTYEQYF
TRBV7-9 CASSLALGTISTDTQYF
TRBV12-5 CASGLVRAKNIQYF
TRBV12-3/TRBV12-4 CASSLRLNTEAFF
TRBV5-6 CASSWGQGETQYF
TRBV6-1 CASSDPHTGVEGYTF
TRBV19 CASKDRGTDTQYF
TRBV5-4 CASSWGQGNSPLHF
TRBV4-3 CASSQPGTDTQYF
TRBV6-1 CASSELGRGRGHEQYF
TRBV11-1 CASSQLAGGSETQYF
TRBV19 CASSGQGAAGELFF
TRBV7-3 CASSLAPSAGELFF
TRBV7-9 CASSLTGSTDTQYF
TRBV30 CAWSVLQDGNTEAFF
TRBV7-2 CASSQGAGAKTEAFF
TRBV19 CASSTRQGATRGANVLTF
TRBV11-2 CASSRGQGAGNTEAFF
TRBV4-3 CASSQVFLGEQYF
TRBV4-1 CASSQVRGLAGRSSYNEQFF
TRBV7-9 CASSNSGTADGYTF
TRBV10-3 CAISEGAASNEKLFF
TRBV15 CATSPGRVGNSPLHF
TRBV7-9 CASSQGQGGRSPLHF
TRBV2 CASSVDRNYGYTF
TRBV19 CASSAGTGDAKNIQYF
TRBV18 CASSPYLDRSNGYTF
TRBV6-4 CASSPMTGNNYGYTF
TRBV24-1 CATSDTSGSTDTQYF
TRBV28 CASSFFSSLAKNIQYF
TRBV18 CASSYGTRNTGELFF
TRBV18 CASSIDSTNEKLFF
TRBV6-2/TRBV6-3 CASSSPSRVTGGGYTF
TRBV2 CASSEEGTVVQPQHF
TRBV3-1/TRBV3-2 CASSRTGEDGYTF
TRBV5-1 CASSLLAGPNTGELFF
TRBV6-2/TRBV6-3 CASSWVPRNGELFF
TRBV5-8 CASSLQASYEQYF
TRBV18 CASSPYPGTGSYGYTF
TRBV18 CASSLNGGRADNEQFF
TRBV4-1 CASSQGASGNYEQYF
TRBV18 CVSSRLPGQGVANYGYTF
TRBV4-2 CASSQEGHRLNEKLFF
TRBV5-4 CASSSAVERATDTQYF
TRBV6-5 CASSLTTTEYYEQYF
TRBV2 CASSATGSEKLFF